The 28 T cell receptor beta chains below were found in one sample sequenced in a study of blood T cell repertoires in COVID-19. Libraries were prepared by immunoSEQ multiplex PCR; TCRdb keeps only in-frame clonotypes and omits some of them. Seen here are roughly 200,000 clones, approximately 83% observed once, and the top ten hold 2.5% to 3.5%. Sequenced material: peripheral blood. The receptors derive from a man in his 60s with acute or convalescent COVID-19.

This chain links TRBV4-2 with TRBJ1-1, with D tentatively TRBD1 (5 bases). Trimming left V 0 bases short and J 0 bases short, with 11 bases between. CDR1 is LGHNA and CDR2 is YNFKEQ in the germline V gene. The CDR3 covers 16 residues. The CDR3 reads CASSQETATMNTEAFF. The CDR3 coding sequence is TGTGCCAGCAGCCAAGAGACAGCTACCATGAACACTGAAGCTTTCTTT.

V is TRBV5-1 and J is TRBJ1-4, with 7 bases that match TRBD1. Looked up from germline, CDR1 is SGHRS and CDR2 is YFSETQ. V lost 5 bases, J lost 1 base, and 5 bases stayed unmatched. The CDR3 extends over 15 amino acids. The CDR3 region has the DNA TGCGCCAGCAGTAAGGGGGCGATAACTAATGAAAAACTGTTTTTT. Translated, it gives CASSKGAITNEKLFF.

The chain employs TRBV19 and TRBJ2-7, with a possible D match to TRBD2 (7 bases). This CDR3 has 16 residues. The germline gives CDR1 LNHDA, CDR2 SQIVND (reference sequence). Deletions cut 5 bases from V and 1 base from J, with 18 bases between. The CDR3 DNA reads TGTGCCAGTAGTTCCCGGGGGGTCGGGACATCCTACGAGCAGTACTTC. This gives the protein CASSSRGVGTSYEQYF.

The CDR3 sequence is CASRSGLGGDIQYF. In nucleotides, the CDR3 is TGTGCCAGCAGGTCTGGGCTGGGGGGGGACATTCAGTACTTC. V and J are TRBV6-5 and TRBJ2-4, with TRBD2 matching over 7 bases. The CDR3 is 14 amino acids. The V gene's germline CDR1 is MNHEY and CDR2 SVGAGI. Losses at the gene ends were 6 bases for V and 8 bases for J; bases not matched to a gene: 10.

The CDR3 sequence: CSANREKLFF. Written as DNA, the CDR3 is TGCAGTGCTAACAGGGAAAAACTGTTTTTT. The V call is TRBV20-1, the J call TRBJ1-4; D is perhaps TRBD1 (5 bases). The V gene's germline CDR1 is DFQATT and CDR2 SNEGSKA (reference sequence). V was shortened by 4 bases and J by 8 bases, with 5 bases between the two germline ends. This CDR3 region has 10 residues.

The V gene is TRBV5-1, the J gene TRBJ2-4; 9 nucleotides line up with TRBD1. Per germline, CDR1 SGHRS and CDR2 YFSETQ. The CDR3 is made up of 23 amino acids. V lost 1 base, J lost 0 bases, and 23 bases stayed unmatched. CDR3 DNA sequence: TGCGCCAGCAGCTTGTCACAACTTGAGACAGGGGGGTTTTGGGGACGAGCCAAAAACATTCAGTACTTC. Amino acid sequence: CASSLSQLETGGFWGRAKNIQYF.

The chain joins TRBV6-5 to TRBJ2-3; D perhaps matches TRBD2 (6 bases). The CDR3 runs 15 residues. Trimming pared 5 bases from V and 2 bases from J, leaving 14 bases between. The germline CDR1 and CDR2 sequences are MNHEY and SVGAGI. The DNA of the CDR3 is TGTGCCAGCAGTCCGGGACTCAGCTTCACAGATACGCAGTATTTT. This encodes CASSPGLSFTDTQYF.

The rearrangement joins TRBV18 to TRBJ1-1; possibly TRBD1 for D (6 bases). The germline V gene encodes CDR1 KGHSH and CDR2 LQKENI. V was shortened by 4 bases and J by 1 base, with 13 bases between the two germline ends. The length of the CDR3 is 15 residues. The CDR3 spells CASSQTGWGNTEAFF. The CDR3, as DNA: TGTGCCAGCTCACAAACAGGGTGGGGGAACACTGAAGCTTTCTTT.

The table lists this clone with a few counts. The chain uses TRBV4-1 and TRBJ1-5; no reliable D call. Germline V lookup: CDR1 MGHRA, CDR2 YSYEKL. Trimming left V 4 bases short and J 9 bases short, with 10 bases between. The CDR3 is made up of 12 amino acids. CDR3 coding DNA: TGCGCCAGCAGCCCCCATGGCGGGCCCCAGCATTTT. This translates into CASSPHGGPQHF.

The CDR3 spells CASSLVVRGGGDTQYF. As DNA, the CDR3 is TGTGCCAGCAGCTTAGTTGTCAGGGGCGGGGGAGATACGCAGTATTTT. The chain combines TRBV7-2 with TRBJ2-3, with D perhaps matching TRBD2 (7 bases). The V end was cut by 1 base, the J end by 5 bases, with 16 bases between. The CDR3 consists of 16 residues. Germline CDR1 is SGHTA and CDR2 is FQGNSA.

This chain links TRBV6-5 with TRBJ2-1; no definite D call. Germline CDR1 and CDR2: MNHEY and SVGAGI. Trimming pared 6 bases from V and 1 base from J, leaving 7 bases between. This CDR3 has 13 amino acids. The CDR3 is CASSTDSYNEQFF. CDR3 sequence (DNA): TGTGCCAGCAGCACAGATTCCTACAATGAGCAGTTCTTC.

This chain joins TRBV7-9 and TRBJ2-7; 9 nucleotides align to TRBD1. The CDR3 loop spans 16 amino acids. Germline CDR1 reads SEHNR; CDR2 reads FQNEAQ (reference sequence). V gave up 2 bases and J gave up 2 bases; unmatched junction bases: 7. CDR3 coding DNA: TGTGCCAGCAGCTTATCGCTGGGACAGGGAGCCTACGAGCAGTACTTC. The encoded protein is CASSLSLGQGAYEQYF. Full variable domain (outside the CDR3, taken from reference TRBV7-9 and TRBJ2-7): DTGVSQNPRHKITKRGQNVTFRCDPISEHNRLYWYRQTLGQGPEFLTYFQNEAQLEKSRLLSDRFSAERPKGSFSTLEIQRTEQGDSAMYLCASSLSLGQGAYEQYFGPGTRLTVT.

A single count supports this clone. CDR3 in amino acids: CASLQGYGEKLFF. CDR3 DNA: TGTGCCAGTCTACAGGGTTATGGAGAAAAACTGTTTTTT. The chain links TRBV19 to TRBJ1-4; the D gene is possibly TRBD1 (6 bases). Trimming pared 8 bases from V and 8 bases from J, leaving 15 bases between. Germline CDR1 is LNHDA and CDR2 is SQIVND (reference sequence). This CDR3 contains 13 residues.

The V gene is TRBV6-2 or TRBV6-3, the J gene TRBJ2-1, with D tentatively TRBD1 (6 bases). The germline gives CDR1 MNHEY, CDR2 SVGEGT. The CDR3 has 13 amino acids. V was shortened by 6 bases and J by 6 bases, with 12 bases between the two germline ends. CDR3 protein: CASSSTGFNEQFF. In nucleotides, the CDR3 is TGTGCCAGCAGCTCCACAGGGTTCAATGAGCAGTTCTTC.

This clone showed up just once. The genes are TRBV6-1 and TRBJ1-5; D ambiguous. V lost 1 base to trimming and J lost 7 bases, with 11 bases between them. The CDR3 spans 14 residues. Germline V gene data show CDR1 as MNHNS and CDR2 as SASEGT. The CDR3 loop reads CASSEGPRGQPQHF. CDR3 DNA: TGTGCCAGCAGTGAAGGTCCCCGAGGACAGCCCCAGCATTTT.

This rearrangement joins TRBV10-1 to TRBJ2-2, with 8 bases identical to TRBD2. Germline values: CDR1 WNHNN, CDR2 SYGVQD (reference sequence). CDR3 length equals 16 residues. V gave up 0 bases and J gave up 4 bases; unmatched junction bases: 4. Written as DNA, the CDR3 is TGCGCCAGCAGTGAGTCGACTAGCGTGGCCACCGGGGAGCTGTTTTTT. Amino acids: CASSESTSVATGELFF.

With regard to this clone: Other DNA sequences of this sample code for an identical CDR3. The V and J genes are TRBV11-2 and TRBJ2-3; TRBD2 matches 8 bases. Germline trimming cut 1 base from V and 5 bases from J; bases unmatched to any gene: 5. Per the germline V gene, CDR1 is SGHAT and CDR2 is FQNNGV. There are 15 residues in the CDR3. The CDR3, as DNA: TGTGCCAGCAGCTTAGCGGGAGGGCCGGGAGATACGCAGTATTTT. Translation gives CASSLAGGPGDTQYF.

The chain couples TRBV5-6 to TRBJ2-4; TRBD1 might be the D (6 bases). Germline lookup yields CDR1 SGHDT and CDR2 YYEEEE. The CDR3 totals 14 residues. With 4 bases removed from V and 8 bases from J, the gap between germline ends came to 16 bases. The CDR3 spells CASSRQGQRHIQYF. CDR3 in DNA: TGTGCCAGCAGCCGCCAAGGACAGAGGCACATTCAGTACTTC.

V is TRBV6-5 and J is TRBJ1-6; no definite D call. Germline lookup yields CDR1 MNHEY and CDR2 SVGAGI. This CDR3 spans 15 amino acids. V lost 2 bases to trimming and J lost 0 bases, with 5 bases between them. CDR3 nucleotide sequence: TGTGCCAGCAGTTACCGGTCCTCCTATAATTCACCCCTCCACTTT. Its translation: CASSYRSSYNSPLHF.

This chain connects TRBV28 to TRBJ1-2, with TRBD1 as a possible D gene (5 bases). This CDR3 is built from 13 residues. CDR1 is MDHEN and CDR2 is SYDVKM in the germline V gene. Trimming removed 0 bases from V and 7 bases from J, with 9 bases in between. The CDR3 reads CASSLWTVSGYTF. The CDR3 coding sequence is TGTGCCAGCAGTTTATGGACAGTGAGTGGCTACACCTTC.

This chain uses TRBV11-2 with TRBJ2-3, with 11 bases aligning to TRBD2. This CDR3 has 15 residues. CDR1 SGHAT and CDR2 FQNNGV come from the germline V gene. V was clipped by 4 bases and J by 10 bases; unmatched bases: 10. In DNA, the CDR3 is TGTGCCAGCAGCTACGGGACTAGCGGAGCAGGGGCGCAGTATTTT. Protein sequence: CASSYGTSGAGAQYF.

V gene TRBV10-3 combines with J gene TRBJ2-2; TRBD2 agrees at 10 bases. Germline V gene data show CDR1 as ENHRY and CDR2 as SYGVKD. CDR3 length equals 18 residues. With V trimmed by 3 bases and J by 2 bases, 9 bases remained unmatched. Here the CDR3 reads CAISDGMRLAGNTGELFF. The CDR3 coding sequence is TGTGCCATCAGTGACGGAATGAGACTAGCGGGTAACACCGGGGAGCTGTTTTTT.

The J gene is TRBJ2-4, the V gene TRBV24-1, with D unresolved. Germline V gives CDR1 KGHDR, CDR2 SFDVKD. V lost 5 bases and J 8 bases, leaving 21 bases between the germline ends. CDR3 length equals 16 residues. The DNA of the CDR3 is TGTGCCACCAGTGTAGCCGACCTCGGCTTAATGGACATTCAGTACTTC. Translation: CATSVADLGLMDIQYF.

This clone has more than one count but fewer than ten. The chain is built from TRBV5-5 and TRBJ1-6; D uncertain. Trimming cost V 4 bases and J 0 bases, with 14 bases left between them. Germline V gene lookup returns CDR1 SGHKS and CDR2 YYEKEE (reference sequence). The CDR3 loop spans 17 amino acids. In DNA, the CDR3 is TGTGCCAGCAGCATACGGGAATTCGGCTCCTATAATTCACCCCTCCACTTT. It is translated as CASSIREFGSYNSPLHF.

The chain combines TRBV27 with TRBJ2-7; TRBD1 matches at 10 bases. The junction had 16 bases not matched to a gene; V was cut back by 7 bases and J by 7 bases. Germline V gene data show CDR1 as MNHEY and CDR2 as SMNVEV (reference sequence). The CDR3 length is 16 residues. For the CDR3, the DNA is TGTGCCAGCATCCGAACGGCCGGGACAGGGGTAGCGGAGCAGTACTTC. It is translated as CASIRTAGTGVAEQYF.

This clone was counted once. The chain carries TRBV5-4 and TRBJ1-3, with 8 bases that match TRBD1. V lost 9 bases, J lost 3 bases, and 5 bases stayed unmatched. CDR1 is SGHNT and CDR2 is YYREEE in the germline V gene (reference sequence). CDR3 size: 13 residues. CDR3 DNA: TGTGCCACAGGGGGCGCAAATGGAAACACCATATATTTT. It yields the protein CATGGANGNTIYF.

The chain has TRBV28 and TRBJ1-5; D unresolved. V was clipped by 3 bases and J by 2 bases, with 17 bases between them. The germline gives CDR1 MDHEN, CDR2 SYDVKM. This CDR3 spans 17 amino acids. The CDR3, as DNA: TGTGCCAGCAGTTTCCACCCCTTGGAGGGAGGCAATCAGCCCCAGCATTTT. Its translation: CASSFHPLEGGNQPQHF.

The chain carries TRBV19 and TRBJ2-7; 7 bases match TRBD2. This CDR3 region has 14 residues. The junction had 5 bases not matched to a gene; V was cut back by 3 bases and J by 3 bases. From germline, CDR1 is LNHDA and CDR2 SQIVND (reference sequence). As DNA, the CDR3 is TGTGCCAGTAGTATCAGCGGGGTACTCTACGAGCAGTACTTC. It is translated as CASSISGVLYEQYF.